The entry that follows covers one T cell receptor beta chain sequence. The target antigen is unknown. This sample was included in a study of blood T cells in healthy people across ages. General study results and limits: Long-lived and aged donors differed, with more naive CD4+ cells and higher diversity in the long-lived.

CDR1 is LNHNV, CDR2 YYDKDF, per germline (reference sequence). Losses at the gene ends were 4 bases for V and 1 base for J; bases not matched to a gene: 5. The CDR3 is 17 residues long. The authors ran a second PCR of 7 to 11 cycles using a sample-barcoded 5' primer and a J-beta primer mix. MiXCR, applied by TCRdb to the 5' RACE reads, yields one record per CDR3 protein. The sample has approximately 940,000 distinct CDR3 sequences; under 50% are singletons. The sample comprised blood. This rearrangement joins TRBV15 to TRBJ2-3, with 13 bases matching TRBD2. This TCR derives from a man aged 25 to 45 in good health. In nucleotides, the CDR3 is TGTGCCACCAGCAAAGGAGGGACTAGCGGGGGCACAGATACGCAGTATTTT. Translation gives CATSKGGTSGGTDTQYF. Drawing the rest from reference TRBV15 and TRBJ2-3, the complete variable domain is DAMVIQNPRYQVTQFGKPVTLSCSQTLNHNVMYWYQQKSSQAPKLLFHYYDKDFNNEADTPDNFQSRRPNTSFCFLDIRSPGLGDTAMYLCATSKGGTSGGTDTQYFGPGTRLTVL.